The 30 T cell receptor beta chains in this list originate from one sample, sequenced in a study of blood T cells in healthy people across ages. The use of a sample-barcoded 5' primer and a J-beta primer mix characterized a second PCR of about 7 to 12 cycles. From the 5' RACE reads, TCRdb called clonotypes with MiXCR, one entry per CDR3 protein. The sample contains about 1,000,000 distinct CDR3 sequences, 35% to 50% of which appear only once. The specimen was blood. The receptors derive from an older woman in good health.

This clonotype is medium-sized within its sample. The V call is TRBV9, the J call TRBJ2-5, with TRBD1 identical over 8 bases. CDR1 and CDR2 from the germline V gene are SGDLS and YYNGEE. The CDR3 is 14 residues long. Losses at the gene ends were 3 bases for V and 5 bases for J; bases not matched to a gene: 6. The CDR3 is CASSGTRGRETQYF. CDR3 bases: TGTGCCAGCAGCGGCACCAGGGGGCGGGAGACCCAGTACTTC.

This clonotype was observed at least ten times. The V and J genes are TRBV20-1 and TRBJ2-6, with D perhaps TRBD1 (5 bases). CDR1 is DFQATT and CDR2 is SNEGSKA in the germline V gene (reference sequence). This CDR3 has 14 residues. Trimming took 3 bases from V and 6 from J, leaving 12 bases between them. Here the CDR3 reads CSASHRLEANVLTF. CDR3 DNA: TGCAGTGCTAGTCACAGGCTGGAGGCCAACGTCCTGACTTTC.

This sequence joins TRBV5-1 and TRBJ2-1; D unresolved. The CDR3 totals 13 residues. Germline CDR1 reads SGHRS; CDR2 reads YFSETQ. V lost 0 bases, J lost 8 bases, and 9 bases lay in between. This CDR3 reads CASSLGLSDEQFF. CDR3 sequence (DNA): TGCGCCAGCAGCTTGGGACTTTCCGATGAGCAGTTCTTC.

The chain recombines TRBV11-1 with TRBJ2-7, with TRBD2 as a possible D gene (6 bases). CDR3 length: 16 residues. V lost 2 bases and J lost 3, with 17 bases in between. Germline CDR1 is SGHAT and CDR2 is FQDESV (reference sequence). DNA for the CDR3: TGTGCCAGCAGCTTACCCGCGGGGATGAGTGGCTACGAGCAGTACTTC. Translated, it gives CASSLPAGMSGYEQYF. Looking up the rest from reference TRBV11-1 and TRBJ2-7 gives the full variable domain: EAEVAQSPRYKITEKSQAVAFWCDPISGHATLYWYRQILGQGPELLVQFQDESVVDDSQLPKDRFSAERLKGVDSTLKIQPAELGDSAMYLCASSLPAGMSGYEQYFGPGTRLTVT.

The chain carries TRBV20-1 and TRBJ2-7; D possibly corresponds to TRBD2 (6 bases). Germline V lookup: CDR1 DFQATT, CDR2 SNEGSKA (reference sequence). V was pared by 6 bases and J by 0 bases, with 15 bases between. The CDR3 consists of 14 residues. CDR3 amino acids: CSAGGLPNSYEQYF. As DNA, the CDR3 is TGCAGTGCGGGGGGACTTCCGAACTCCTACGAGCAGTACTTC.

This clonotype has a handful of counts. The chain is built from TRBV3-1 and TRBJ2-7, with D possibly TRBD2 on 5 matching bases. In germline, CDR1 is LGHDT, CDR2 YNNKEL (reference sequence). The CDR3 has 15 residues. The germline V and J ends were trimmed by 4 bases and 2 bases, with 15 bases remaining between them. The CDR3 DNA is TGTGCCAGCAGCCCGCTCGGGCGGACTCCCTACGAGCAGTACTTC. This translates into CASSPLGRTPYEQYF.

The chain joins TRBV4-1 to TRBJ2-1; 9 positions match TRBD2. Germline assignment: CDR1 MGHRA and CDR2 YSYEKL. The V gene end was trimmed by 0 bases and the J gene end by 12 bases; junction bases not matched to a gene: 6. CDR3 length: 14 amino acids. CDR3 protein: CASSQEMAGGVQFF. The CDR3 DNA sequence: TGCGCCAGCAGCCAAGAGATGGCGGGAGGGGTGCAGTTCTTC.

This chain joins TRBV5-1 and TRBJ2-3, with D possibly being TRBD1 (6 bases). This CDR3 region has 19 residues. Germline V CDR1 and CDR2: SGHRS, YFSETQ. V dropped 4 bases and J dropped 6 bases, with 30 bases sitting between them. Here the CDR3 DNA reads TGCGCCAGCAGCCCCATCTGGACAGCCACAACCTCCATCCGGGATACGCAGTATTTT. It encodes CASSPIWTATTSIRDTQYF.

The chain recombines TRBV13 with TRBJ1-1, with D uncertain. Trimming took 2 bases from V and 4 from J, leaving 8 bases between them. Germline values: CDR1 PRHDT, CDR2 FYEKMQ (reference sequence). This CDR3 is 13 amino acids long. The CDR3 loop is CASSLRVVTEAFF. CDR3 DNA sequence: TGTGCCAGCAGCTTAAGGGTAGTCACTGAAGCTTTCTTT. Full variable domain (missing parts from reference TRBV13 and TRBJ1-1): AAGVIQSPRHLIKEKRETATLKCYPIPRHDTVYWYQQGPGQDPQFLISFYEKMQSDKGSIPDRFSAQQFSDYHSELNMSSLELGDSALYFCASSLRVVTEAFFGQGTRLTVV.

This clonotype was found a few times. This chain joins TRBV29-1 and TRBJ2-1, with a weak D call TRBD1 (5 bases). Germline V gene lookup returns CDR1 SQVTM and CDR2 ANQGSEA. The germline V and J ends were trimmed by 7 bases and 0 bases, with 13 bases remaining between them. This CDR3 spans 14 amino acids. CDR3 in DNA: TGCAGCGCTCCCCGGCAGGGCTCCTACAATGAGCAGTTCTTC. Translation gives CSAPRQGSYNEQFF.

The chain joins TRBV29-1 to TRBJ2-7; unclear D gene. With 3 bases removed from V and 2 bases from J, the gap between germline ends came to 11 bases. The CDR3 covers 13 residues. Looked up from germline, CDR1 is SQVTM and CDR2 is ANQGSEA. The CDR3 here is CSVEVRQTYEQYF. The CDR3 DNA follows: TGCAGCGTTGAGGTGCGACAAACCTACGAGCAGTACTTC.

The chain uses TRBV7-9 and TRBJ2-5, with D possibly matching TRBD2 (5 bases). The DNA matches TRBJ2-1 better at its end, which makes the J call doubtful. Per germline, CDR1 SEHNR and CDR2 FQNEAQ (reference sequence). The CDR3 consists of 12 residues. CDR3 sequence (DNA): TGTGCCAGCAGCCGGACTCAAGAGACCCAGTTCTTC. Translation: CASSRTQETQFF.

A note on this clonotype: A much larger clonotype is one base distant, so this may be a read error. The chain joins TRBV4-1 to TRBJ2-1, with TRBD2 matching over 8 bases. V trimming: 3 bases; J trimming: 8 bases; junction bases outside the gene matches: 9. Germline V gives CDR1 MGHRA, CDR2 YSYEKL. The CDR3 totals 15 residues. CDR3 sequence (DNA): TGCGCCAGCAGCCAGAGCGGGAGAATCGCCGATGAGCAGTTCTTC. It encodes CASSQSGRIADEQFF.

This clonotype has a single count. The V and J genes are TRBV15 and TRBJ2-1; TRBD2 might be the D (6 bases). Trimming pared 3 bases from V and 3 bases from J, leaving 15 bases between. There are 16 residues in the CDR3. From germline, CDR1 is LNHNV and CDR2 YYDKDF (reference sequence). The CDR3 spells CATSRWRESGYNEQFF. The CDR3 coding sequence is TGTGCCACCAGCAGGTGGAGGGAGTCAGGCTACAATGAGCAGTTCTTC.

With regard to this clonotype: The junction and the germline gene differ at one end; a read error may be behind it. This sequence joins TRBV5-1 and TRBJ1-6, with D uncertain. The CDR3 is 14 residues long. CDR1 is SGHRS and CDR2 is YFSETQ in the germline V gene. Written as DNA, the CDR3 is TGCGCTAGCAGTCGTGCACTAGATAATTCACCCCTCCACTTT. It encodes CASSRALDNSPLHF.

The chain couples TRBV29-1 to TRBJ2-1, with D unresolved. Germline loops: CDR1 SQVTM, CDR2 ANQGSEA. The CDR3 runs to 14 residues. Trimming left V 4 bases short and J 5 bases short, with 15 bases between. CDR3 DNA: TGCAGCGTTGCAAAGCCTAAAAAAAACAATGAGCAGTTCTTC. Protein sequence: CSVAKPKKNNEQFF.

This chain connects TRBV6-5 to TRBJ1-2, with D tentatively TRBD1 (5 bases). The germline CDR1 and CDR2 sequences are MNHEY and SVGAGI. The CDR3 contains 16 residues. Trimming stripped 6 bases from V and 4 bases from J, with 21 bases between. DNA for the CDR3: TGTGCCAGCAGGGCACCAGGGCCCATCATGAGCTATGGCTACACCTTC. Its translation: CASRAPGPIMSYGYTF.

J is TRBJ2-1 and V is TRBV21-1; the table calls TRBD1, which could not be checked here. TRBV21-1 is a recognized pseudogene. This CDR3 is built from 14 residues. CDR3 residues: CASSKLVGGTGSFF. As DNA, the CDR3 is TGTGCCAGCAGCAAACTGGTGGGGGGGACAGGGTCGTTCTTC.

At least ten counts were recorded for this clonotype. The junction departs from the called germline gene at one end, perhaps through a read error. V is TRBV5-1 and J is TRBJ1-2; D may be TRBD1 (6 bases). CDR1 is SGHRS and CDR2 is YFSETQ in the germline V gene. CDR3 length equals 13 residues. The CDR3, as DNA: TGTGCCAGCAGTTTAGGGGGAGGTTATGGCTACACCTTC. Protein sequence: CASSLGGGYGYTF.

This clonotype turned up a few times. The rearrangement uses TRBV21-1 and TRBJ1-5; whether TRBD1, the table's D call, matches the DNA was not checked. TRBV21-1 is a recognized pseudogene. The CDR3 loop spans 17 amino acids. The CDR3 spells CASSKNGRDTYNQPQHF. The CDR3, as DNA: TGTGCCAGCAGCAAAAATGGGCGGGACACCTACAATCAGCCCCAGCATTTT.

This clonotype has just a few counts. The rearrangement joins TRBV27 to TRBJ2-3; D not resolved. Germline CDR1 reads MNHEY; CDR2 reads SMNVEV (reference sequence). CDR3 length: 11 residues. V was shortened by 10 bases and J by 7 bases, with 12 bases between the two germline ends. The CDR3 DNA follows: TGTGCCACCGCGGTGTTGAATACGCAGTATTTT. This gives the protein CATAVLNTQYF.

To note about this clonotype: One end of the junction varies from germline; a read error may be responsible. The gene calls are TRBV7-9 and TRBJ2-3, with 10 bases fitting TRBD2. CDR1 and CDR2 from the germline V gene are SEHNR and FQNEAQ (reference sequence). This CDR3 comprises 14 residues. The CDR3 sequence: CAGSLAGATDTQYF. The CDR3 DNA is TGTGCCGGCAGCCTAGCGGGAGCCACAGATACGCAGTATTTT.

This chain joins TRBV3-1 and TRBJ2-7; TRBD2 matches 10 bases. The ends lost 4 bases at V and 0 bases at J; junction bases unmatched: 12. Looked up from germline, CDR1 is LGHDT and CDR2 is YNNKEL (reference sequence). The CDR3 extends over 18 amino acids. CDR3 bases: TGTGCCAGCAGCCCCCGGCTAGCGGGAGCCCCGAGCTCCTACGAGCAGTACTTC. Its protein is CASSPRLAGAPSSYEQYF.

This clonotype has only a few counts. V gene TRBV29-1 combines with J gene TRBJ2-1, with a tentative D call TRBD2 (5 bases). Germline V gives CDR1 SQVTM, CDR2 ANQGSEA. The ends were cut back, 7 bases at V and 9 bases at J, with 10 bases in the middle. The CDR3 runs 10 residues. CDR3 coding DNA: TGCAGCGCCCGAGAGGGTGAGCAGTTCTTC. Its translation is CSAREGEQFF.

V is TRBV20-1 and J is TRBJ2-3; possible D gene TRBD1, 5 bases. This CDR3 spans 14 amino acids. Germline lookup yields CDR1 DFQATT and CDR2 SNEGSKA (reference sequence). Trimming removed 3 bases from V and 0 bases from J, with 10 bases in between. The CDR3 region has the DNA TGCAGTGCTAGCATGACAGCTAGCACAGATACGCAGTATTTT. As protein: CSASMTASTDTQYF.

This clonotype occurred a few times. The gene calls are TRBV4-2 and TRBJ2-3, with 7 positions matching TRBD2. The trim removed 2 bases at V and 3 bases at J, leaving 14 bases unmatched. Germline assignment: CDR1 LGHNA and CDR2 YNFKEQ. The CDR3 has 18 amino acids. The CDR3 bases are TGTGCCAGCAGCCAATATTTAGGTGGGAGGGACGGAACAGATACGCAGTATTTT. It yields the protein CASSQYLGGRDGTDTQYF.

The chain couples TRBV6-5 to TRBJ2-3; no clear D gene. The V gene's germline CDR1 is MNHEY and CDR2 SVGAGI. The V end was cut by 10 bases, the J end by 5 bases, with 7 bases between. This CDR3 has 10 residues. DNA of the CDR3: TGTGCCACCCCAGAAGATACGCAGTATTTT. Its translation: CATPEDTQYF.

Comment on this clonotype: One junction end does not reproduce the germline sequence, and a read error may be involved. In nucleotides, the CDR3 is TGTGCCAGTAGTTTAAGACCCGACTGGAATGAGCAGTTCTTC. Its translation is CASSLRPDWNEQFF. The chain combines TRBV28 with TRBJ2-1, with D uncertain. The CDR3 runs to 14 residues. The germline V gene has CDR1 MDHEN and CDR2 SYDVKM. Using reference TRBV28 and TRBJ2-1 for the parts outside the CDR3, the full variable domain is DVKVTQSSRYLVKRTGEKVFLECVQDMDHENMFWYRQDPGLGLRLIYFSYDVKMKEKGDIPEGYSVSREKKERFSLILESASTNQTSMYLCASSLRPDWNEQFFGPGTRLTVL.

J is TRBJ2-1 and V is TRBV27; weak D call: TRBD2 (7 bases). V dropped 6 bases and J dropped 5 bases, with 17 bases sitting between them. This CDR3 is built from 15 residues. The germline CDR1 and CDR2 sequences are MNHEY and SMNVEV (reference sequence). The CDR3 spells CASSNGGGGHNEQFF. The DNA of the CDR3 is TGTGCCAGCAGCAATGGAGGGGGGGGCCACAATGAGCAGTTCTTC.

This clonotype is a singleton in its sample. The V and J genes are TRBV5-4 and TRBJ1-2, with unresolved D. The V and J ends lost 3 bases and 7 bases respectively, with 13 bases between them. This CDR3 spans 13 amino acids. In germline, CDR1 is SGHNT, CDR2 YYREEE (reference sequence). For the CDR3, the DNA is TGTGCCAGCAGCTCCCGTTTGATCGGTGGCTACACCTTC. It is translated as CASSSRLIGGYTF.